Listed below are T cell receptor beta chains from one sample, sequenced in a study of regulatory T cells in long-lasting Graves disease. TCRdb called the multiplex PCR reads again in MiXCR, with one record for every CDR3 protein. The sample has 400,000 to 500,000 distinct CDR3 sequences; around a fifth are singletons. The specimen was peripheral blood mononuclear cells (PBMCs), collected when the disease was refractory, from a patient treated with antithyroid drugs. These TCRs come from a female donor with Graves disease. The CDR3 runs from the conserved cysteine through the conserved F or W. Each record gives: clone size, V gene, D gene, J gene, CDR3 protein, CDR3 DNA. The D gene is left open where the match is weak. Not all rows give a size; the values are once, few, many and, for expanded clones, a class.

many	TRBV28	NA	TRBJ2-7	CASNIRGEQYF	TGTGCCAGCAATATTCGGGGCGAGCAGTACTTC
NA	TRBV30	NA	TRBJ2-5	CAWSLDSQLATQYF	TGTGCCTGGAGCCTCGACAGCCAACTAGCGACCCAGTACTTC
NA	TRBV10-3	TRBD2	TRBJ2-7	CAISESLAASEKYEQYF	TGTGCCATCAGTGAGTCGCTAGCGGCCTCCGAAAAGTACGAGCAGTACTTC
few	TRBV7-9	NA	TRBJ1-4	CASSLGWTDNEKLFF	TGTGCCAGCAGCTTAGGGTGGACTGACAATGAAAAACTGTTTTTT
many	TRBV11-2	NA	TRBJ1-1	CASSYVPPLITAEAFF	TGTGCCAGCAGCTACGTGCCACCCCTCATTACGGCTGAAGCTTTCTTT
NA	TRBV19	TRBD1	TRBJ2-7	CASSPAGGYEQYF	TGTGCCAGTAGTCCGGCAGGGGGCTACGAGCAGTACTTC
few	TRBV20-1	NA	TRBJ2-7	CSARDVVRGAPSYEQYF	TGCAGTGCTAGAGATGTGGTCAGGGGGGCCCCCTCCTACGAGCAGTACTTC
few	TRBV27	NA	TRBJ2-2	CASSLRGPGELFF	TGTGCCAGCAGTTTACGCGGACCCGGGGAGCTGTTTTTT
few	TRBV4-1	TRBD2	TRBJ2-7	CASSPGARPSGFYEQYF	TGCGCCAGCAGCCCCGGGGCGCGGCCTAGCGGGTTCTACGAGCAGTACTTC
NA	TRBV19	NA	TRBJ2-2	CASSRLGSSGELFF	TGTGCCAGTAGTAGGCTAGGATCGTCCGGGGAGCTGTTTTTT
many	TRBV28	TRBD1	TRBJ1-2	CASRPGQGAWGYTF	TGTGCCAGCAGACCGGGACAGGGGGCTTGGGGCTACACCTTC
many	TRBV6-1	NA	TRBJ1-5	CASSEGVGAASNQPQHF	TGTGCCAGCAGTGAAGGGGTGGGGGCAGCTAGCAATCAGCCCCAGCATTTT
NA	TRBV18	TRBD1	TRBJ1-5	CASSPPDRGTNQPQHF	TGTGCCAGCTCACCACCGGACAGGGGCACCAATCAGCCCCAGCATTTT
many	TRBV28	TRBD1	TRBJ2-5	CASSSIDRGQETQYF	TGTGCCAGCAGTTCAATCGACAGGGGGCAGGAGACCCAGTACTTC
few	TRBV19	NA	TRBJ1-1	CASSIDSGVQCMNTEAFF	TGTGCCAGTAGTATTGATAGCGGGGTGCAGTGCATGAACACTGAAGCTTTCTTT
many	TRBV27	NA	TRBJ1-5	CASSLSHLNQPQHF	TGTGCCAGCAGTTTATCCCACCTCAATCAGCCCCAGCATTTT
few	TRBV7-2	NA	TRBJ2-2	CASSLIPTGKGELFF	TGTGCCAGCAGCTTAATCCCCACAGGGAAGGGGGAGCTGTTTTTT
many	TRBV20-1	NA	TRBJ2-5	CSADLPEGETQYF	TGCAGTGCTGACCTCCCGGAGGGGGAGACCCAGTACTTC
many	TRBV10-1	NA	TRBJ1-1	CASRGGVDTEAFF	TGCGCCAGCAGGGGCGGGGTGGACACTGAAGCTTTCTTT
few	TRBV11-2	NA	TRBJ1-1	CASSLLAGTKAEAFF	TGTGCCAGCAGCCTATTAGCCGGGACTAAGGCTGAAGCTTTCTTT
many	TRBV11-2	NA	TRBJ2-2	CASSLSGELFF	TGTGCCAGCAGCTTATCCGGGGAGCTGTTTTTT
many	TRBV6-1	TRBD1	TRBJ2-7	CASREGAGVSYEQYF	TGTGCCAGCAGAGAGGGGGCTGGGGTCTCCTACGAGCAGTACTTC
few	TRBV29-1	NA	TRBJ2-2	CSVIRNTGELFF	TGCAGCGTGATACGGAACACCGGGGAGCTGTTTTTT
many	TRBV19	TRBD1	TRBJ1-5	CASSIGDRVDQPQHF	TGTGCCAGTAGTATCGGGGACAGGGTCGATCAGCCCCAGCATTTT
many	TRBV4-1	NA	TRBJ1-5	CASSRRTDSNQPQHF	TGCGCCAGCAGCCGAAGGACAGATAGCAATCAGCCCCAGCATTTT
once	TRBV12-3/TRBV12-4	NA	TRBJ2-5	CASPRGGGKETQYF	TGTGCCAGCCCCAGGGGTGGGGGAAAAGAGACCCAGTACTTC
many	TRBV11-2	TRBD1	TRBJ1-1	CASSLRVPGQGIMNTEAFF	TGTGCCAGCAGCTTACGGGTCCCGGGACAGGGCATAATGAACACTGAAGCTTTCTTT
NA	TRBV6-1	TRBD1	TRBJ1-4	CASSRRDRSYSGEKLFF	TGTGCCAGCAGTCGCCGGGACAGGAGTTATTCTGGTGAAAAACTGTTTTTT
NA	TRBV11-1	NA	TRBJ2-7	CASSLLGSASDEQYF	TGTGCCAGCAGCTTATTAGGAAGTGCCTCGGACGAGCAGTACTTC